This TCR beta chain was sequenced in a study of shared clonotypes between healthy human individuals. Points from the study as a whole: Non-shared clonotypes had lower generation probabilities than those shared by all four donors.

Losses at the gene ends were 4 bases for V and 6 bases for J; bases not matched to a gene: 8. Per germline, CDR1 SGHDT and CDR2 YYEEEE. The CDR3 runs to 14 residues. Comments on this clone: Its antigen remains unknown.

Profiling relied on immunoSEQ multiplex PCR, and the TCRdb table lists in-frame clones only, not all of them. The table includes about 1.1 million clones, approximately 75% detected once. Researchers partitioned CD4+ cells into CD45RA+ naive and CD45RA-negative memory subsets. The receptor was isolated from a man younger than 35 in good health. Some clones in this sample may be carry-over from other donors' samples. Sequenced material: memory CD4+ T cells from PBMCs. Specified subset: CD45RA-negative fraction. This chain connects TRBV5-6 to TRBJ2-7, with 9 bases lining up with TRBD1. This CDR3 reads CASSTRTGAVEQYF. As DNA, the CDR3 is TGTGCCAGCAGCACCCGGACAGGGGCGGTCGAGCAGTACTTC.